This T cell receptor beta chain was sequenced during a study of blood T cell repertoires in COVID-19. In the study overall: Nucleic acid was either cDNA or gDNA, and it came from T cells, B-cell-depleted T cells, or PBMCs.

This CDR3 contains 14 residues. The V and J ends lost 2 bases and 5 bases respectively, with 13 bases between them. Germline V CDR1 and CDR2: SGHNT, YYREEE (reference sequence). Original processing methods: By means of reference gene primer amplification, nucleated cell counts were estimated. Generated by immunoSEQ multiplex PCR, the TCRdb table keeps only in-frame clones and is missing some. V and J calls and clone size are given by that table; D and trimming were obtained from the DNA. The sample lists some 220,000 clones; roughly 81% were seen once. J is TRBJ1-2 and V is TRBV5-4; a weak D match, TRBD1 (5 bases). Sequencing was performed on peripheral blood. The TCR sequence derives from a man aged 45 to 65 with acute or convalescent COVID-19. In DNA, the CDR3 is TGTGCCAGCAGCTTCAAGACGGACATATATGGCTACACCTTC. Encoded protein: CASSFKTDIYGYTF.